This T cell receptor (beta chain) was observed in a study of blood T cell repertoires in COVID-19. The trim removed 9 bases at V and 4 bases at J, leaving 5 bases unmatched. Germline V CDR1 and CDR2: LNHDA, SQIVND (reference sequence). The CDR3 runs to 12 residues. Assay: immunoSEQ multiplex PCR; the TCRdb copy retains only in-frame clones and omits some. The repertoire holds about 130,000 clones, with roughly three quarters as singletons. This clonotype was sampled from a woman aged 65 to 85 with acute or convalescent COVID-19. Sequencing was carried out using peripheral blood. V is TRBV19 and J is TRBJ1-2, with 7 bases identical to TRBD1. CDR3 nucleotides: TGTGCCAGCGGGGACAGAGCCTATGGCTACACCTTC. This codes for CASGDRAYGYTF.